This TCR beta chain comes out of a study of human T cells and chemical hapten exposure. Study as a whole: Diphenylcyclopropenone was applied weekly to patients' scalps across the roughly 25-week study. Study results and limitations: In comparison with controls, expanded TCRs gave rise to a significantly larger number of large CDR3 similarity clusters.

During construction of the library, unique molecular identifiers were attached to individual cDNA molecules for quantitative, reproducible TCR counting. A single record per CDR3 protein comes from TCRdb applying MiXCR to the RACE reads. This table holds around 120,000 distinct CDR3 sequences, about 14% found once. Regarding time point: pre-sensitization, week 0. Treatment noted: therapeutic diphenylcyclopropenone sensitization with weekly scalp DPC. Every patch test was put on after a blood sample was taken. Regarding this clonotype: What it recognizes is unknown.

Germline values: CDR1 SGHDT, CDR2 YYEEEE. The ends were cut back, 2 bases at V and 2 bases at J, with 11 bases in the middle. The CDR3 is made up of 14 amino acids. The rearrangement joins TRBV5-6 to TRBJ2-7; D might be TRBD1 (6 bases). The sequence was collected from a woman between 18 and 29 years old with alopecia areata. Some clones in this sample may be carry-over from other donors' samples. Sample: whole blood, taken in connection with sensitization to the hapten diphenylcyclopropenone (DPC). The CDR3 sequence: CASSFQQGPYEQYF. Here the CDR3 DNA reads TGTGCCAGCAGCTTTCAACAGGGTCCCTACGAGCAGTACTTC.